This T cell receptor (beta chain) was sequenced during a study of T cells in Graves' hyperthyroidism and ophthalmopathy. At least ten counts were recorded for this clonotype. Its target is not known. From RNA transcripts, TCR beta CDR3 regions were amplified. RT-PCR in the first round (using the HTBI primer set) targeted the TCR CDR3. TCRdb reprocessed the multiplex PCR reads with MiXCR, giving one entry per CDR3 protein. The table records 450,000 to 650,000 distinct CDR3 sequences, 20% to 25% of them present only once. Study-wide points: Separation of ophthalmopathy from stable hyperthyroidism was achieved by a 13 V-J model.

Among the patients, aged 18 to 65, hyperthyroidism was newly diagnosed and had lasted under 2 months. Clinical symptoms, serum thyroxine and TRAb, thyroid ultrasound and orbital computed tomography were used for the diagnoses. With V trimmed by 3 bases and J by 3 bases, 6 bases remained unmatched. CDR3 length equals 15 residues. The V gene's germline CDR1 is MGHRA and CDR2 YSYEKL. V usage is TRBV4-1 and J usage is TRBJ1-2, with 8 bases identical to TRBD1. Sequenced material: blood. The source of this sequence is a man between 18 and 35 years old with Graves' hyperthyroidism. The CDR3 coding sequence is TGCGCCAGCAGCCAGGACGGACAGGGCCACTATGGCTACACCTTC. Protein product: CASSQDGQGHYGYTF.